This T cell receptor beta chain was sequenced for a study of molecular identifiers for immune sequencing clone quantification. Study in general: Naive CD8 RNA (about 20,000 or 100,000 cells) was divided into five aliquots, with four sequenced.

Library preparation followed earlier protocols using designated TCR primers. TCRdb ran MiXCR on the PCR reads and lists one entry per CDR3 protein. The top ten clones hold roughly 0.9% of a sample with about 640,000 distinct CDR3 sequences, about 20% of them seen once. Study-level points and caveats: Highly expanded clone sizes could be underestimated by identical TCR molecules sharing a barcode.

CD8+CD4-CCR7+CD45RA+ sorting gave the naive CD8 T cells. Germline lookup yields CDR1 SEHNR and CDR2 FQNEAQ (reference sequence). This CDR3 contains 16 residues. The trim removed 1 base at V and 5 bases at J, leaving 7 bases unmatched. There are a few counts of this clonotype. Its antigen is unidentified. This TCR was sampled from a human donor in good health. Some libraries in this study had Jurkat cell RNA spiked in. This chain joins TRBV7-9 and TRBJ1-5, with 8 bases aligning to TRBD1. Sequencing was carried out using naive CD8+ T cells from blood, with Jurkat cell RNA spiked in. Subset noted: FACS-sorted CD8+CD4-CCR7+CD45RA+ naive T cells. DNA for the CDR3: TGTGCCAGCAGCTTAGGAAGGACAGGGCGGGATCAGCCCCAGCATTTT. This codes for CASSLGRTGRDQPQHF.